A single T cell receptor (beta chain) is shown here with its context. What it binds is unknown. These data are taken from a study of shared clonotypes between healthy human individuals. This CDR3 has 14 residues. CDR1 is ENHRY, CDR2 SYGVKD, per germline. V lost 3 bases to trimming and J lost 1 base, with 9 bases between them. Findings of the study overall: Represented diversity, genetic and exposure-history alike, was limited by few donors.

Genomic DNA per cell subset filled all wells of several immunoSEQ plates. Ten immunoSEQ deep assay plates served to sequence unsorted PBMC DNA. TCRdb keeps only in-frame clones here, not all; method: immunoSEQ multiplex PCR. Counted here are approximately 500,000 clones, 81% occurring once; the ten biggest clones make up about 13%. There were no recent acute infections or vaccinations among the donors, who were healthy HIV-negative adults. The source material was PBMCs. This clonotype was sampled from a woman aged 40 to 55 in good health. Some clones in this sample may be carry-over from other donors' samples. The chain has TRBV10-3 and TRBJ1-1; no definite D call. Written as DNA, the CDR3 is TGTGCCATCAGTGACCCTTCTACGAACACTGAAGCTTTCTTT. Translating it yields CAISDPSTNTEAFF.